This TCR beta chain was profiled in a study of T cell responses to AZD1222 COVID-19 vaccine. Details on this clone: Its antigen remains unknown.

TCRdb's copy holds only in-frame clones and misses some; the assay was immunoSEQ multiplex PCR. The data contain under 150,000 clones, roughly 90% of them singletons. Study-wide results and caveats: Seropositive AZD1222 recipients at baseline numbered only five or six. Repertoires in all cases were sampled only once the peak T cell response had passed. Spike-specific TCR breadth rose after two AZD1222 doses, and depth rose as well.

The sample in question was peripheral blood, obtained on day 0 of AZD1222 vaccination. The sequence derives from an adult in good health.

This CDR3 is CASSFVTSAFTDTQYF. CDR3 sequence (DNA): TGTGCCAGCAGTTTTGTGACTAGCGCCTTCACAGATACGCAGTATTTT. This chain links TRBV27 with TRBJ2-3, with TRBD2 identical over 8 bases. CDR1 is MNHEY, CDR2 SMNVEV, per germline (reference sequence). The V segment lost 3 bases and the J segment 2 bases; nucleotides outside the gene matches: 7. This CDR3 is built from 16 residues.